This T cell receptor (beta chain) was found in a study of blood T cell repertoires in COVID-19. Study-wide background: From the United States, Italy and Spain came samples of acute and convalescent COVID-19. In each case, the material was cDNA or gDNA derived from T cells, B-cell-depleted T cells, or PBMCs.

Authors' methods: How many nucleated cells were present was estimated from reference gene primer amplification. Measured with immunoSEQ multiplex PCR; TCRdb has only the in-frame clones, and not every one. The V and J calls and clone size are taken from that table; D and trimming were inferred from the DNA. The sample consists of 150,000 to 200,000 clones, around nine tenths of them appearing once. Trimming took off 5 bases at V and 11 bases at J, with 12 bases between the two ends. This CDR3 is 12 amino acids long. The rearrangement links TRBV12-3 or TRBV12-4 to TRBJ1-4, with D maybe TRBD1 (6 bases). The clonotype was recovered from a man between 65 and 85 years old with acute or convalescent COVID-19. Sequenced sample: peripheral blood. CDR3 nucleotide sequence: TGTGCCAGCAGTCTCAACAGGGCTAAACTGTTTTTT. Translated: CASSLNRAKLFF.